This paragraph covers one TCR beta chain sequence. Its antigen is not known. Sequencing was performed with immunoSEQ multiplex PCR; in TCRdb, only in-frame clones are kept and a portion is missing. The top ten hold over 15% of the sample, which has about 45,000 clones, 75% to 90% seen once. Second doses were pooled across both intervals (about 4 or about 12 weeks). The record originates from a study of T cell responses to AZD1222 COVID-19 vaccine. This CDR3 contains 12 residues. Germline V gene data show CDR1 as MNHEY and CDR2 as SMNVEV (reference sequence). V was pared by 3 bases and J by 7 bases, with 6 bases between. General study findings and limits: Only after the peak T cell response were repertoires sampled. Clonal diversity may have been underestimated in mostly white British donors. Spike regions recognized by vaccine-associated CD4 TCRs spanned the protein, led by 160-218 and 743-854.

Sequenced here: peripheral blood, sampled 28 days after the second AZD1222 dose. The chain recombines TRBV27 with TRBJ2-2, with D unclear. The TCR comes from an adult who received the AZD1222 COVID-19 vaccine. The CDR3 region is CASSFYYGELFF. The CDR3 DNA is TGTGCCAGCAGTTTTTACTACGGGGAGCTGTTTTTT.